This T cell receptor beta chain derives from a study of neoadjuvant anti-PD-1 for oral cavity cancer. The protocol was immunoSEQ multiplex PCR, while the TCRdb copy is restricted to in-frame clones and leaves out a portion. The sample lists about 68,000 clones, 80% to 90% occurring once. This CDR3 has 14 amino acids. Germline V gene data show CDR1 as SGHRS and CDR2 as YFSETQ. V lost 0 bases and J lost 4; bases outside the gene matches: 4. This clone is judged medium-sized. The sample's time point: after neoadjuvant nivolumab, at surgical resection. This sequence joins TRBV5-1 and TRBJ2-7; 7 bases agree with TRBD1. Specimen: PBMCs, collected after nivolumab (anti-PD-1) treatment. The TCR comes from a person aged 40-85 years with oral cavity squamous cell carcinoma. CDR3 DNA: TGCGCCAGCAGCTTGGCCGGACAGGCTTACGAGCAGTACTTC. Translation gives CASSLAGQAYEQYF.